This passage covers 10 T cell receptor beta chains from one sample sequenced in a study of T cells after yellow fever vaccination. TCRdb re-analysed the 5' RACE reads in MiXCR, keeping a single row per CDR3 protein. In the table there are more than 95,000 distinct CDR3 sequences, almost 9% of which are singletons. The specimen was CD8+ T cells sorted from PBMCs, collected on the day of the yellow fever booster vaccination. These receptors were taken from a man between 18 and 29 years old who received the YFV17D yellow fever vaccine.

The rearrangement uses TRBV29-1 and TRBJ2-7, with no clear D. Germline V gene data show CDR1 as SQVTM and CDR2 as ANQGSEA. V lost 2 bases and J 7 bases, leaving 9 bases between the germline ends. CDR3 length equals 11 residues. The CDR3 reads CSVEITREQYF. DNA of the CDR3: TGCAGCGTTGAAATTACGAGGGAGCAGTACTTC.

The V call is TRBV7-9, the J call TRBJ2-6; no firm D call. The CDR3 sequence is 15 residues long. Per the germline V gene, CDR1 is SEHNR and CDR2 is FQNEAQ (reference sequence). V was trimmed by 3 bases and J by 1 base, leaving 7 bases between them. The CDR3 bases are TGTGCCAGCAGCTTGGGCAGATCTGGGGCCAACGTCCTGACTTTC. This codes for CASSLGRSGANVLTF.

The rearrangement links TRBV11-2 to TRBJ2-7, with TRBD2 as a possible D gene (6 bases). This CDR3 contains 14 residues. V was clipped by 4 bases and J by 9 bases, with 19 bases between them. Germline CDR1 and CDR2: SGHAT and FQNNGV. As DNA, the CDR3 is TGTGCCAGCAGCTCAACCCCGGGGTTGGGAGGGCAGTACGTC. This sequence encodes CASSSTPGLGGQYV.

This clonotype was counted ten times or more. This chain links TRBV7-2 with TRBJ1-2, with D unclear. Germline assignment: CDR1 SGHTA and CDR2 FQGNSA. V lost 4 bases and J 0 bases, leaving 6 bases between the germline ends. The length of the CDR3 is 13 residues. The CDR3 reads CASSYGSNYGYTF. The CDR3 coding sequence is TGTGCCAGCAGCTACGGATCTAACTATGGCTACACCTTC.

This clonotype appeared many times. The J gene is TRBJ2-4, the V gene TRBV6-5; 11 bases map to TRBD2. The CDR3 has 16 residues. Germline trimming cut 5 bases from V and 2 bases from J; bases unmatched to any gene: 5. CDR1 MNHEY and CDR2 SVGAGI come from the germline V gene. The CDR3 DNA sequence: TGTGCCAGCAGTCCTACTAGCGGGGGTCCCAAAAACATTCAGTACTTC. Amino acids: CASSPTSGGPKNIQYF.

The J gene is TRBJ2-1, the V gene TRBV28; D possibly uses TRBD1 or TRBD2 (6 bases each). Germline V CDR1 and CDR2: MDHEN, SYDVKM. The CDR3 runs to 17 residues. V was shortened by 3 bases and J by 9 bases, with 24 bases between the two germline ends. The CDR3 sequence is CASSLVGWGADKGEQFF. CDR3 nucleotides: TGTGCCAGCAGTTTGGTAGGATGGGGGGCTGACAAGGGTGAGCAGTTCTTC.

The V call is TRBV7-9, the J call TRBJ2-7, with 11 bases fitting TRBD1. The CDR3 contains 14 residues. Germline CDR1 and CDR2: SEHNR and FQNEAQ (reference sequence). The V gene end was trimmed by 4 bases and the J gene end by 6 bases; junction bases not matched to a gene: 5. For the CDR3, the DNA is TGTGCCAGCAGCTCGTGGACAGGGGGCTCCGAGCAGTACTTC. The encoded protein is CASSSWTGGSEQYF.

In its sample, this clonotype was seen a few times. This chain joins TRBV12-5 and TRBJ1-4; possible D gene TRBD1, 6 bases. CDR1 and CDR2 (germline): LGHNT, FRNRAP. Trimming pared 1 base from V and 13 bases from J, leaving 16 bases between. There are 14 residues in the CDR3. Written as DNA, the CDR3 is TGTGCTAGTGGTTTGGCCTCCCAGGGGTTTGGACTGTTTTTT. Residues: CASGLASQGFGLFF.

The rearrangement links TRBV10-3 to TRBJ2-7, with 10 positions matching TRBD1. The ends lost 10 bases at V and 6 bases at J; junction bases unmatched: 6. Per the germline V gene, CDR1 is ENHRY and CDR2 is SYGVKD. The CDR3 spans 12 residues. The CDR3 sequence is CATGQGDGEQYV. The CDR3 bases are TGTGCCACCGGACAGGGGGATGGCGAGCAGTACGTC.

This clonotype was counted ten times or more. This CDR3 is CASSQGPDGTYEQYF. Here the CDR3 DNA reads TGCGCCAGCAGCCAAGGCCCGGACGGAACCTACGAGCAGTACTTC. The V call is TRBV4-1, the J call TRBJ2-7; D gene unclear. The CDR3 consists of 15 residues. Deletions cut 1 base from V and 2 bases from J, with 12 bases between. CDR1 MGHRA and CDR2 YSYEKL come from the germline V gene.